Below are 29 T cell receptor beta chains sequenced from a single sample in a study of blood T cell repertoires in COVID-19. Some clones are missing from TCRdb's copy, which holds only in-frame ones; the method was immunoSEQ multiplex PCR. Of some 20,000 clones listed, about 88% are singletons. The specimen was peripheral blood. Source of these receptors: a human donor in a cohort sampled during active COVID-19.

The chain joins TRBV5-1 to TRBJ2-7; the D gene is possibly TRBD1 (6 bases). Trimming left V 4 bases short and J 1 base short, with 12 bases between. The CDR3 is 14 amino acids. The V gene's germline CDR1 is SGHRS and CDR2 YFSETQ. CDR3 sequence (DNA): TGCGCCAGCAGCCAAGGACAGTTTTCCTACGAGCAGTACTTC. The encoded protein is CASSQGQFSYEQYF. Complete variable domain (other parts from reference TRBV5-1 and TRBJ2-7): KAGVTQTPRYLIKTRGQQVTLSCSPISGHRSVSWYQQTPGQGLQFLFEYFSETQRNKGNFPGRFSGRQFSNSRSEMNVSTLELGDSALYLCASSQGQFSYEQYFGPGTRLTVT.

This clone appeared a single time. CDR3 sequence: CASSSRGNQPQHF. In DNA form, the CDR3 reads TGTGCCAGCAGTTCCAGGGGGAATCAGCCCCAGCATTTT. The chain is built from TRBV27 and TRBJ1-5; 7 bases align to TRBD1. The CDR3 is 13 amino acids. Germline V gives CDR1 MNHEY, CDR2 SMNVEV (reference sequence). The junction had 1 base not matched to a gene; V was cut back by 4 bases and J by 4 bases.

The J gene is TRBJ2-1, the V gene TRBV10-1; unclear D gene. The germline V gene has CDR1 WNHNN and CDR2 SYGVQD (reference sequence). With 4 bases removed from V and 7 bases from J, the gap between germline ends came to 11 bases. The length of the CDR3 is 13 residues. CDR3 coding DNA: TGCGCCAGCAGTGGATCATCGAGGAATGAGCAGTTCTTC. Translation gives CASSGSSRNEQFF.

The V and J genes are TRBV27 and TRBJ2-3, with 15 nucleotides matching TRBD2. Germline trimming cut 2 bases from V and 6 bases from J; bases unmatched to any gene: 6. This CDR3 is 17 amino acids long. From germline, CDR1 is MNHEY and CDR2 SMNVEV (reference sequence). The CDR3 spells CASSLNGGTSGRDTQYF. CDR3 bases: TGTGCCAGCAGTTTAAACGGGGGGACTAGCGGGAGGGATACGCAGTATTTT.

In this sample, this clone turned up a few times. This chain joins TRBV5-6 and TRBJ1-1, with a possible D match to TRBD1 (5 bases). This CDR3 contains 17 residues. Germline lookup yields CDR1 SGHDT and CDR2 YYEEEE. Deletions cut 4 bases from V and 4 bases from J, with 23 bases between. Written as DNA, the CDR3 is TGTGCCAGCAGCAGCTGGGGGTGGGGGGGAGGGAGCACTGAAGCTTTCTTT. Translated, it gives CASSSWGWGGGSTEAFF.

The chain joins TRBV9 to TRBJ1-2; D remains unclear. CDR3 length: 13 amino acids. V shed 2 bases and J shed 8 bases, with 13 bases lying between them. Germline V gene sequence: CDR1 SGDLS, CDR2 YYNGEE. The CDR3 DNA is TGTGCCAGCAGCGTGGGTCCTGAGGGAGGCTACACCTTC. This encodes CASSVGPEGGYTF.

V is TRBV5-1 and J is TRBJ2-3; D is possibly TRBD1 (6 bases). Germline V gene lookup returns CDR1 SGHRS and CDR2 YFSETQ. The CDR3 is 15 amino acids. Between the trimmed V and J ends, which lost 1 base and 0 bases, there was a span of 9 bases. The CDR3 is CASSLQTGSTDTQYF. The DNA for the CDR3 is TGCGCCAGCAGCTTGCAAACAGGGAGCACAGATACGCAGTATTTT.

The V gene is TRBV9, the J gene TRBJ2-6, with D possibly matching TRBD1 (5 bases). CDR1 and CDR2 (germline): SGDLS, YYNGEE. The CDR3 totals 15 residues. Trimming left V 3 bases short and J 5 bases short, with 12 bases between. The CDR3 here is CASSEGWGWANVLTF. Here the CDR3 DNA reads TGTGCCAGCAGCGAGGGGTGGGGATGGGCCAACGTCCTGACTTTC. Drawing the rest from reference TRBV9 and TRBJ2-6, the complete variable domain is DSGVTQTPKHLITATGQRVTLRCSPRSGDLSVYWYQQSLDQGLQFLIQYYNGEERAKGNILERFSAQQFPDLHSELNLSSLELGDSALYFCASSEGWGWANVLTFGAGSRLTVL.

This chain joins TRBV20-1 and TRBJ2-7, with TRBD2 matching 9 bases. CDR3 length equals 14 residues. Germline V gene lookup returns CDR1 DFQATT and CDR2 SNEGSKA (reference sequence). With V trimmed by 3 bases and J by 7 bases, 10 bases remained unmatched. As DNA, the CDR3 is TGCAGTGCTAGTGGGCGGGAGGGCCTCGGTGAGCAGTACTTC. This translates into CSASGREGLGEQYF.

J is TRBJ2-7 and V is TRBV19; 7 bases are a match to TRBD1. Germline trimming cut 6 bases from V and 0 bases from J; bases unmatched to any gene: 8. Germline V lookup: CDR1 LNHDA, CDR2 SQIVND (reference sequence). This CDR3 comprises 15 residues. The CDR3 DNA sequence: TGTGCCAGTAGGCTGACAGGGAAAAGCTCCTACGAGCAGTACTTC. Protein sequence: CASRLTGKSSYEQYF.

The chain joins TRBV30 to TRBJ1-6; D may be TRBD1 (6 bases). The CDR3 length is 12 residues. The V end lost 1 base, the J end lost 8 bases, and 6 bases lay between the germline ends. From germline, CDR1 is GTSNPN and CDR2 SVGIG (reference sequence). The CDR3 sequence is CAWSEGDSPLHF. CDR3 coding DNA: TGTGCCTGGAGTGAGGGGGATTCACCCCTCCACTTT.

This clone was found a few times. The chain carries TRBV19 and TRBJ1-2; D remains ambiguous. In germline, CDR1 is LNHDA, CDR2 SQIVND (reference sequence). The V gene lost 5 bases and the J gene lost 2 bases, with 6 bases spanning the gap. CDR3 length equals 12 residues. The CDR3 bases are TGTGCCAGTAGTCCGGGGAACTATGGCTACACCTTC. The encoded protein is CASSPGNYGYTF.

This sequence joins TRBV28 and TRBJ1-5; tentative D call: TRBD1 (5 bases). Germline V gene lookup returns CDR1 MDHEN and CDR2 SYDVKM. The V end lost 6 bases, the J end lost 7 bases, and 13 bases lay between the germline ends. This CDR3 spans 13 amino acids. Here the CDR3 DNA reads TGTGCCAGCAGCCAGGGAAGAAAACAGCCCCAGCATTTT. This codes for CASSQGRKQPQHF.

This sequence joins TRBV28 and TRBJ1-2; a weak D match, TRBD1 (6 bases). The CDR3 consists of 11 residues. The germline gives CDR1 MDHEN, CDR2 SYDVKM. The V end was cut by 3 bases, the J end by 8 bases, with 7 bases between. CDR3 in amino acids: CASSFGGGYTF. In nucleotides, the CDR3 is TGTGCCAGCAGTTTTGGGGGCGGCTACACCTTC.

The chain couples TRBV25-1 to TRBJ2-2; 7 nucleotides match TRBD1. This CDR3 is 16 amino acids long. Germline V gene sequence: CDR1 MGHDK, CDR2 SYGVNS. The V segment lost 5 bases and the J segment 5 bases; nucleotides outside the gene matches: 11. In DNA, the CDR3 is TGTGCCAGCAGTAATTTCAAGAGGGGGCGAACCGGGGAGCTGTTTTTT. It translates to CASSNFKRGRTGELFF.

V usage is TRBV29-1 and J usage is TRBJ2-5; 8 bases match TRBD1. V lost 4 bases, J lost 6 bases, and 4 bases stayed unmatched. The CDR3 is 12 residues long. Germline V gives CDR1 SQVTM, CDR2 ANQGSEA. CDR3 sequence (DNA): TGCAGCGTTGCGACAGGGGAACAGACCCAGTACTTC. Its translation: CSVATGEQTQYF. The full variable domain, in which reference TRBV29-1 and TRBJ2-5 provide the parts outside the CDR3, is SAVISQKPSRDICQRGTSLTIQCQVDSQVTMMFWYRQQPGQSLTLIATANQGSEATYESGFVIDKFPISRPNLTFSTLTVSNMSPEDSSIYLCSVATGEQTQYFGPGTRLLVL.

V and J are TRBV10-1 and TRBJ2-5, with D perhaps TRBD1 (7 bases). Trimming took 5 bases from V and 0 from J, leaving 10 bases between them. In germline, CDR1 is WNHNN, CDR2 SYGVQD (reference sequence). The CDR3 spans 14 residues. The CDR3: CASSPGGYQETQYF. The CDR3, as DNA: TGCGCCAGCAGTCCAGGGGGGTACCAAGAGACCCAGTACTTC.

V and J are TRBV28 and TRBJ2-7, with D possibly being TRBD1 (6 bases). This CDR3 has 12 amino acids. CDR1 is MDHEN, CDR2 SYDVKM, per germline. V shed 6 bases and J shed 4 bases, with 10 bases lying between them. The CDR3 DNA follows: TGTGCCAGCAGGCTGACAGGATACGAGCAGTACTTC. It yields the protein CASRLTGYEQYF.

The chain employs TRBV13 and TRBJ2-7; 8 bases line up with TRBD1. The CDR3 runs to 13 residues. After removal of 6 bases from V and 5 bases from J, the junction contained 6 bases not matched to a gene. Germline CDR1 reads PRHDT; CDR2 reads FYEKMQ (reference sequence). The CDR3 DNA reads TGTGCCAGCAGACCCAAGGACAGGGACGAGCAGTACTTC. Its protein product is CASRPKDRDEQYF.

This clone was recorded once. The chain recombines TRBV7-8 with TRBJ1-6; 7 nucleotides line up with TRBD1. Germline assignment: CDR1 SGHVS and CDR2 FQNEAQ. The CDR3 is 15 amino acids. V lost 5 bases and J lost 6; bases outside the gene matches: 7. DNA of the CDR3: TGTGCCAGCAGCATCCGGACAGGCGGTAATTCACCCCTCCACTTT. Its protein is CASSIRTGGNSPLHF.

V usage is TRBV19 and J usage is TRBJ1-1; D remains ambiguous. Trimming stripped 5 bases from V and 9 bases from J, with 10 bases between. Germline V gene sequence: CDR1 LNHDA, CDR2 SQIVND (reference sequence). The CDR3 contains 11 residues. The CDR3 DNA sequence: TGTGCCAGTAGTTTTTATTCTCAAGCTTTCTTT. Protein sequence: CASSFYSQAFF.

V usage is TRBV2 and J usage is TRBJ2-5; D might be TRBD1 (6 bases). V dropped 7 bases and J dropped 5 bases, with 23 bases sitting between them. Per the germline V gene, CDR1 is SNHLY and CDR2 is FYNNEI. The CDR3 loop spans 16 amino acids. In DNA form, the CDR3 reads TGTGCCAGCAAAGGTTTTATAAGGGGGAGCGTGGAGACCCAGTACTTC. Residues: CASKGFIRGSVETQYF.

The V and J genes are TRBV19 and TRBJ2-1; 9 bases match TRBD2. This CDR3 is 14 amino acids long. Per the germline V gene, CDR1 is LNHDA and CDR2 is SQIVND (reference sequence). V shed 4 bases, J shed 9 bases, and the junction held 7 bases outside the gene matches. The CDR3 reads CASSNSGSWGEQFF. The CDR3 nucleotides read TGTGCCAGTAGTAATAGCGGGAGCTGGGGTGAGCAGTTCTTC.

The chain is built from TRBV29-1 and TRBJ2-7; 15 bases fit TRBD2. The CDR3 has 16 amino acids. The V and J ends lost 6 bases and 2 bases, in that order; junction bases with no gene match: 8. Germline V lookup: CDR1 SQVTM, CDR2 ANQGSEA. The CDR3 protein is CSVPSGLAGGPYEQYF. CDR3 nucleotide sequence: TGCAGCGTCCCATCCGGACTAGCGGGAGGGCCCTACGAGCAGTACTTC.

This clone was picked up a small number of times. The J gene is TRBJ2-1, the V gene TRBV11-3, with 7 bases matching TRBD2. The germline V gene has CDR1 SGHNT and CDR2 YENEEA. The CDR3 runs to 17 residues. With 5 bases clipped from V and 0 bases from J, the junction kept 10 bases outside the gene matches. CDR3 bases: TGTGCCAGCAGCCCGGGGGGTAGCGGGCACTCCTACAATGAGCAGTTCTTC. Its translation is CASSPGGSGHSYNEQFF.

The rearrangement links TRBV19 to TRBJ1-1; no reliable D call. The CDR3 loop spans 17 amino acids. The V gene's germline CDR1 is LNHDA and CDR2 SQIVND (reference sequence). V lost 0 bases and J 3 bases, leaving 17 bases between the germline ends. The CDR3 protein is CASSIDGRAGRYTEAFF. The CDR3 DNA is TGTGCCAGTAGTATAGATGGCCGGGCGGGGAGATACACTGAAGCTTTCTTT.

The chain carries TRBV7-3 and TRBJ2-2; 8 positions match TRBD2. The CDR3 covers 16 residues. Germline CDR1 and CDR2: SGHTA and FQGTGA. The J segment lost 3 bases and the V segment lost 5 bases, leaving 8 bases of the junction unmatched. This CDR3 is CASSLPGLVDTGELFF. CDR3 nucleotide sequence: TGTGCCAGCAGCCTTCCGGGACTAGTCGACACCGGGGAGCTGTTTTTT.

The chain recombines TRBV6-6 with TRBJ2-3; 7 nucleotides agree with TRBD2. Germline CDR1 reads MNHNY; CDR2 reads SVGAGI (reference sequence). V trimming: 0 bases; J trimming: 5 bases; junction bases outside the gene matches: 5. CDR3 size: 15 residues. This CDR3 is CASSYSGGRGDTQYF. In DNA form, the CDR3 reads TGTGCCAGCAGTTACTCCGGCGGGAGAGGAGATACGCAGTATTTT.

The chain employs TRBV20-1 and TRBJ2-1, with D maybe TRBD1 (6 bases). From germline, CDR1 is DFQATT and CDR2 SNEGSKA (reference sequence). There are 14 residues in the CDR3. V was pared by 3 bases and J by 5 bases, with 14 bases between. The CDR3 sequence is CSASLTGIHNEQFF. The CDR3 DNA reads TGCAGTGCTAGTCTAACAGGGATCCACAATGAGCAGTTCTTC.